Given below is one T cell receptor beta chain in context. Its antigen is unidentified. A second PCR, run for roughly 7 to 12 cycles, used a sample-barcoded 5' primer plus a J-beta primer mix. One entry per CDR3 protein results from TCRdb running MiXCR on the 5' RACE reads. In the table there are about 1.4 million distinct CDR3 sequences, around 55% of which are singletons. This sample was included in a study of blood T cells in healthy people across ages. Healthy individuals of Caucasian origin from Russia, aged roughly 6 to 95, served as donors. Total RNA was extracted at no less than 6 micrograms per sample. Study-level points and caveats: Donor CMV status, an unknown factor, possibly confounded changes in expanded clonotypes. The long-lived group displayed more naive CD4+ cells, plus higher diversity, than the aged donors did.

This TCR was recovered from a young man in good health. The sample consisted of blood.

The CDR3 bases are TGCAGTGCTAGAGGCGGTGAGAATCAGCCCCAGCATTTT. Its protein is CSARGGENQPQHF. The J gene is TRBJ1-5, the V gene TRBV20-1; D gene uncertain. The ends were cut back, 1 base at V and 4 bases at J, with 8 bases in the middle. Per the germline V gene, CDR1 is DFQATT and CDR2 is SNEGSKA (reference sequence). The CDR3 runs to 13 residues.